These 9 T cell receptor beta chains came from one sample sequenced in a study of T-cell memory formation after mild COVID-19. In TCRdb, the 5' RACE reads were re-called with MiXCR into one record per CDR3 protein. This table has hundreds of thousands of distinct CDR3 sequences, roughly 17% appearing once. Sequencing used PBMCs or a T cell subset sorted from them (not recorded which). All receptors come from an adult woman who had mild COVID-19 (a few samples of this study predate the infection). Cell type and time point are not known.

A few counts support this clonotype. The chain joins TRBV7-2 to TRBJ2-7, with 11 bases identical to TRBD2. This CDR3 region has 16 residues. Trimming at V came to 1 base and at J to 0 bases, leaving 2 bases not matched to a gene. Germline V gene lookup returns CDR1 SGHTA and CDR2 FQGNSA. CDR3 DNA sequence: TGTGCCAGCAGCTTAGGACTAGCGGGACTCTCCTACGAGCAGTACTTC. Translated: CASSLGLAGLSYEQYF. Based on the CDR3 plus reference TRBV7-2 and TRBJ2-7, the full variable domain is GAGVSQSPSNKVTEKGKDVELRCDPISGHTALYWYRQSLGQGLEFLIYFQGNSAPDKSGLPSDRFSAERTGGSVSTLTIQRTQQEDSAVYLCASSLGLAGLSYEQYFGPGTRLTVT.

This clonotype came up a few times. Written as DNA, the CDR3 is TGTGCCAGCCCCGAGGCGAGCGGGGGCGGAACAGATACGCAGTATTTT. It specifies CASPEASGGGTDTQYF. The chain is built from TRBV7-9 and TRBJ2-3, with 8 nucleotides matching TRBD2. J was trimmed by 3 bases and V by 8 bases; bases with no gene match: 13. Germline lookup yields CDR1 SEHNR and CDR2 FQNEAQ (reference sequence). The CDR3 runs to 16 residues.

In nucleotides, the CDR3 is TGTGCCAGCAGCGTCCCGGGACTAGCGGGGGGAAAGAACACCGGGGAGCTGTTTTTT. It encodes CASSVPGLAGGKNTGELFF. The chain recombines TRBV7-3 with TRBJ2-2; 15 bases are shared with TRBD2. The length of the CDR3 is 19 residues. Germline V gene lookup returns CDR1 SGHTA and CDR2 FQGTGA. The J segment lost 1 base and the V segment lost 5 bases, leaving 8 bases of the junction unmatched.

The chain couples TRBV10-2 to TRBJ2-1; TRBD2 is a possible D gene (7 bases). Looked up from germline, CDR1 is WSHSY and CDR2 is SAAADI. The CDR3 loop spans 14 amino acids. Trimming pared 5 bases from V and 7 bases from J, leaving 15 bases between. CDR3 sequence (DNA): TGCGCCAGCAGTCCCCAGAGGGGGGGGAATGAGCAGTTCTTC. This sequence encodes CASSPQRGGNEQFF.

J is TRBJ1-2 and V is TRBV18, with a tentative D call TRBD1 (6 bases). The V end lost 6 bases, the J end lost 2 bases, and 16 bases lay between the germline ends. Germline CDR1 is KGHSH and CDR2 is LQKENI. This CDR3 has 15 amino acids. The DNA for the CDR3 is TGTGCCAGCTCTACCGGGGGGCTTTCCAACTATGGCTACACCTTC. Its protein is CASSTGGLSNYGYTF.

This chain uses TRBV20-1 with TRBJ1-6; 9 positions match TRBD1. V lost 2 bases to trimming and J lost 9 bases; unmatched junction nucleotides: 8. The CDR3 has 15 amino acids. Germline lookup yields CDR1 DFQATT and CDR2 SNEGSKA (reference sequence). CDR3 nucleotide sequence: TGCAGTGCTAGACCCTCCGGGACAGGGCTTTCACCCCTCCACTTT. Translation: CSARPSGTGLSPLHF.

The chain uses TRBV6-2 or TRBV6-3 and TRBJ2-2, with D perhaps being TRBD1 or TRBD2 (6 bases each). Germline assignment: CDR1 MNHEY and CDR2 SVGEGT. The V and J ends lost 6 bases and 4 bases respectively, with 15 bases between them. CDR3 length equals 15 residues. CDR3 in amino acids: CASSKGGSGTGELFF. The DNA of the CDR3 is TGTGCCAGCAGCAAGGGGGGATCGGGCACCGGGGAGCTGTTTTTT.

The chain combines TRBV7-2 with TRBJ2-4; D uncertain. Trimming cost V 5 bases and J 7 bases, with 6 bases left between them. This CDR3 contains 11 residues. Per the germline V gene, CDR1 is SGHTA and CDR2 is FQGNSA. DNA for the CDR3: TGTGCCAGCAGCCCCGGTAACATTCAGTACTTC. Its translation is CASSPGNIQYF.

V is TRBV7-9 and J is TRBJ2-7; D is tentatively TRBD1 or TRBD2 (5 bases each). Germline V gene sequence: CDR1 SEHNR, CDR2 FQNEAQ (reference sequence). The CDR3 consists of 13 residues. The germline V and J ends were trimmed by 8 bases and 2 bases, with 13 bases remaining between them. The CDR3 protein is CASWGTGTYEQYF. As DNA, the CDR3 is TGTGCCAGCTGGGGGACGGGTACCTACGAGCAGTACTTC.